This T cell receptor (beta chain) was profiled in a study of T-cell reconstitution after alpha-beta-depleted transplantation in children. Notes on the study in general: Surviving recipient cells, namely T cells and thymic progenitors, were the source of high day-60 TCRbeta diversity in some patients.

The CDR3 extends over 11 amino acids. Looked up from germline, CDR1 is DFQATT and CDR2 is SNEGSKA (reference sequence). Unique molecular identifiers tagged the TCRbeta library. MiXCR, run by TCRdb on the PCR reads, gives a single entry per CDR3 protein. The table shows some 8,200 distinct CDR3 sequences, with about 13% occurring only once. This clonotype was recorded at least ten times. Its antigen remains unknown. This receptor was obtained from a patient between 2 and 9 years old who had a stem cell transplant for inherited bone marrow failure, so the T cells may come from the graft donor. Sample: PBMCs, mostly from graft donor cells, taken 60 days after TCRalphabeta/CD19-depleted stem cell transplant. The gene calls are TRBV20-1 and TRBJ2-5; 9 bases match TRBD1. The chain's CDR3 is CSVDRGETQYF. The DNA of the CDR3 is TGCAGCGTGGACAGGGGAGAGACCCAGTACTTC.